This TCR beta chain was captured in a study of blood T cell repertoires in COVID-19. As for the study in general: Acute-phase and convalescent COVID-19 samples originated in the United States, Italy and Spain.

Adults between roughly 18 and 90 years of age took part from 24 US areas. Source study methods: Estimates of nucleated cell counts were drawn from the amplification of reference gene primers. Method: immunoSEQ multiplex PCR; TCRdb's copy keeps in-frame clones and lacks some. The V and J calls and the clone size are those of that table, but D and trimming were determined from the DNA. The data contain approximately 150,000 clones, roughly 85% of them singletons. The germline V gene encodes CDR1 SGHRS and CDR2 YFSETQ. The CDR3 sequence is 15 residues long. With V trimmed by 7 bases and J by 4 bases, 9 bases remained unmatched.

Sample: PBMCs or T cells enriched from blood (not recorded which). This TCR derives from a man aged 55-75 years who had recovered from COVID-19. The V call is TRBV5-1, the J call TRBJ1-1, with 11 positions matching TRBD1. The DNA of the CDR3 is TGCGCCAGCTCCCGGACAGGGGGCGGAGGCACTGAAGCTTTCTTT. Translated: CASSRTGGGGTEAFF. The full variable domain, rest sourced from reference TRBV5-1 and TRBJ1-1, is KAGVTQTPRYLIKTRGQQVTLSCSPISGHRSVSWYQQTPGQGLQFLFEYFSETQRNKGNFPGRFSGRQFSNSRSEMNVSTLELGDSALYLCASSRTGGGGTEAFFGQGTRLTVV.